The 14 T cell receptor beta chains reported below all come from one sample, sequenced in a study of beta chain features in type 1 diabetes. Study conclusions and caveats: When Type 1 diabetes patients were examined, their TCRB CDR3s proved moderately but significantly shorter in all four CD4+ subsets.

The sequenced template was cDNA made from the entire isolated RNA. The assay was immunoSEQ multiplex PCR, and TCRdb's table has in-frame clones only and misses some. The table includes about 700,000 clones, 13% detected once. These TCRs are of unknown antigen specificity. Sample: naive CD4+ T cells from blood. Receptors originate from a man between 18 and 35 years old with type 1 diabetes.

The chain joins TRBV2 to TRBJ1-1, with D uncertain. This CDR3 contains 13 residues. From germline, CDR1 is SNHLY and CDR2 FYNNEI. V shed 3 bases and J shed 8 bases, with 13 bases lying between them. The CDR3 sequence is CASSEIGPPEAFF. The DNA of the CDR3 is TGTGCCAGCAGTGAGATAGGTCCCCCGGAAGCTTTCTTT.

The gene calls are TRBV29-1 and TRBJ2-5; D is ambiguous. Germline V gene sequence: CDR1 SQVTM, CDR2 ANQGSEA. The germline V and J ends were trimmed by 3 bases and 1 base, with 15 bases remaining between them. The length of the CDR3 is 15 residues. The CDR3 here is CSVDDPRLSQETQYF. CDR3 bases: TGCAGCGTTGACGATCCCAGGCTATCCCAAGAGACCCAGTACTTC. The whole variable domain, remainder taken from reference TRBV29-1 and TRBJ2-5, is SAVISQKPSRDICQRGTSLTIQCQVDSQVTMMFWYRQQPGQSLTLIATANQGSEATYESGFVIDKFPISRPNLTFSTLTVSNMSPEDSSIYLCSVDDPRLSQETQYFGPGTRLLVL.

The chain uses TRBV2 and TRBJ2-1; TRBD2 matches 11 bases. The CDR3 covers 14 residues. V was clipped by 4 bases and J by 6 bases; unmatched bases: 2. Germline values: CDR1 SNHLY, CDR2 FYNNEI. The CDR3: CASSVGTSGNEQFF. In DNA form, the CDR3 reads TGTGCCAGCAGTGTTGGGACTAGCGGCAATGAGCAGTTCTTC.

This clone was recorded once. This chain joins TRBV6-1 and TRBJ1-2; D gene uncertain. With 5 bases removed from V and 5 bases from J, the gap between germline ends came to 9 bases. This CDR3 has 12 amino acids. Germline values: CDR1 MNHNS, CDR2 SASEGT. The CDR3 here is CASSKTTYGYTF. The CDR3 DNA follows: TGTGCCAGCAGTAAAACGACTTATGGCTACACCTTC.

The chain employs TRBV7-2 and TRBJ1-1; D perhaps matches TRBD1 (6 bases). CDR1 is SGHTA, CDR2 FQGNSA, per germline. This CDR3 is built from 13 residues. V was cut by 5 bases and J by 8 bases, with 15 bases left in between. In nucleotides, the CDR3 is TGTGCCAGCAGCACCACCTGGGGGGCGGAAGCTTTCTTT. Its translation: CASSTTWGAEAFF.

This clone has a handful of counts. J is TRBJ1-1 and V is TRBV9; 8 bases agree with TRBD1. Trimming cost V 0 bases and J 2 bases; bases outside gene matches: 0. The germline gives CDR1 SGDLS, CDR2 YYNGEE. CDR3 length: 14 residues. The CDR3 loop is CASSVAGGNTEAFF. Written as DNA, the CDR3 is TGTGCCAGCAGCGTAGCAGGGGGCAACACTGAAGCTTTCTTT. The full variable domain, completed using reference TRBV9 and TRBJ1-1, is DSGVTQTPKHLITATGQRVTLRCSPRSGDLSVYWYQQSLDQGLQFLIQYYNGEERAKGNILERFSAQQFPDLHSELNLSSLELGDSALYFCASSVAGGNTEAFFGQGTRLTVV.

The rearrangement links TRBV2 to TRBJ1-2; D unresolved. CDR3 length: 15 amino acids. The V end was cut by 5 bases, the J end by 2 bases, with 15 bases between. CDR1 SNHLY and CDR2 FYNNEI come from the germline V gene. DNA of the CDR3: TGTGCCAGCAGTTCCCTCCCCCCGGGCAACTATGGCTACACCTTC. Residues: CASSSLPPGNYGYTF.

CDR3 coding DNA: TGTGCCAGCAGTGAACAGGGGGCAGGTGAAAAACTGTTTTTT. Translated, it gives CASSEQGAGEKLFF. The V gene is TRBV2, the J gene TRBJ1-4; 8 positions agree with TRBD1. J was trimmed by 7 bases and V by 2 bases; bases with no gene match: 3. The CDR3 has 14 residues. Looked up from germline, CDR1 is SNHLY and CDR2 is FYNNEI.

This clone was counted between two and nine times. This chain links TRBV30 with TRBJ1-2, with a possible D match to TRBD1 (5 bases). Trimming removed 0 bases at V and 5 bases at J, with 7 bases between. This CDR3 is built from 12 residues. Germline lookup yields CDR1 GTSNPN and CDR2 SVGIG (reference sequence). In DNA form, the CDR3 reads TGTGCCTGGAGTGTGGGGGTGTATGGCTACACCTTC. It translates to CAWSVGVYGYTF.

The chain is built from TRBV15 and TRBJ2-1; possible D gene TRBD2, 8 bases. The CDR3 totals 15 residues. Germline V lookup: CDR1 LNHNV, CDR2 YYDKDF (reference sequence). Trimming cost V 5 bases and J 7 bases, with 18 bases left between them. CDR3 protein: CATSRGTAGENEQFF. CDR3 sequence (DNA): TGTGCCACCAGCCGCGGGACAGCGGGGGAAAATGAGCAGTTCTTC. The full variable domain, completed using reference TRBV15 and TRBJ2-1, is DAMVIQNPRYQVTQFGKPVTLSCSQTLNHNVMYWYQQKSSQAPKLLFHYYDKDFNNEADTPDNFQSRRPNTSFCFLDIRSPGLGDTAMYLCATSRGTAGENEQFFGPGTRLTVL.

This clone was observed a handful of times. CDR3 nucleotide sequence: TGTGCCTGGAGTAGAGACCTGACAGTTAACTATGGCTACACCTTC. Translation gives CAWSRDLTVNYGYTF. The rearrangement links TRBV30 to TRBJ1-2, with D perhaps matching TRBD1 (5 bases). The V end lost 2 bases, the J end lost 1 base, and 14 bases lay between the germline ends. The CDR3 totals 15 residues. The V gene's germline CDR1 is GTSNPN and CDR2 SVGIG (reference sequence).

This clone was detected only a few times. J is TRBJ2-5 and V is TRBV5-1, with 14 bases aligning to TRBD2. V lost 6 bases to trimming and J lost 4 bases; unmatched junction nucleotides: 8. CDR1 is SGHRS and CDR2 is YFSETQ in the germline V gene. CDR3 size: 16 residues. CDR3 bases: TGCGCCAGCACCTCGTCCGGGACTAGCGGGGGAGAGACCCAGTACTTC. Amino acid sequence: CASTSSGTSGGETQYF.

This clone was detected only a few times. The chain employs TRBV7-9 and TRBJ2-3; maybe TRBD1 (5 bases). CDR1 is SEHNR and CDR2 is FQNEAQ in the germline V gene (reference sequence). The V end lost 3 bases, the J end lost 5 bases, and 12 bases lay between the germline ends. The CDR3 totals 14 residues. The DNA for the CDR3 is TGTGCCAGCAGCTTGGCTGGGGCAGGAGATACGCAGTATTTT. Translated, it gives CASSLAGAGDTQYF.

This clone has only a few counts. The J gene is TRBJ1-5, the V gene TRBV6-5; 7 nucleotides match TRBD1. Germline V lookup: CDR1 MNHEY, CDR2 SVGAGI. CDR3 length equals 15 residues. V was pared by 5 bases and J by 2 bases, with 6 bases of the junction left unmatched. The CDR3 sequence is CASSIRQGGNQPQHF. The CDR3 region has the DNA TGTGCCAGCAGTATTCGACAGGGTGGCAATCAGCCCCAGCATTTT.